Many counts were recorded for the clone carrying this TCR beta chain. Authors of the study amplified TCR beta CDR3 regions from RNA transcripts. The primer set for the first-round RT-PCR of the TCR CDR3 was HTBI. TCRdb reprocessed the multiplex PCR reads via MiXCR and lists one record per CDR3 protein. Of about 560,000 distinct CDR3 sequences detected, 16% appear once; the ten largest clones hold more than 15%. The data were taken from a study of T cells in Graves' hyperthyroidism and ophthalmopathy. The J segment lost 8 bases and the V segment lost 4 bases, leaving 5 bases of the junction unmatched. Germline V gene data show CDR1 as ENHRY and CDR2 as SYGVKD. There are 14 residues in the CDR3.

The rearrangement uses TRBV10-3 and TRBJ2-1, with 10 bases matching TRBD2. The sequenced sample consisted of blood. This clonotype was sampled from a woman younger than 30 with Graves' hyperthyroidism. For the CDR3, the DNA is TGTGCCATCAGTGGTCTAGCGGGAGTCGATGAGCAGTTCTTC. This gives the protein CAISGLAGVDEQFF.